These T cell receptor beta chains were read from a single sample in a study of siplizumab effects on memory and regulatory T cells. TCRdb's copy holds only in-frame clones and misses some; the assay was immunoSEQ multiplex PCR. The data show some 81,000 clones, 95% seen once. Specimen: CD8+ T cells sorted from blood. The receptors were sampled from a human donor in good health. Both conserved end residues are part of each CDR3. A D gene is named only where the DNA matches it firmly. For some rows the clone size is stated as once, few or many, or as a class when expanded; others skip it.

>TRBJ2-7|NA|once|TRBV7-8
TGTGCCAGCAGCTACTCGGGGGCTGTCGAGCAGTACTTC
CASSYSGAVEQYF
>TRBJ1-4|NA|NA|TRBV10-3
TGTGCCATCAGTGAGGATCTAGAAACGGAAAAACTGTTTTTT
CAISEDLETEKLFF
>TRBJ2-7|NA|NA|TRBV7-8
TGTGCCAGCAGCTCCACGGGACCCGATTACGAGCAGTACTTC
CASSSTGPDYEQYF
>TRBJ1-2|NA|once|TRBV7-9
TGTGCCAGCAGCTTAGAGAGAGGAGCTAACTATGGCTACACCTTC
CASSLERGANYGYTF
>TRBJ2-7|NA|NA|TRBV6-1
TGTGCCAGCAGTGAAGCGGCTTCCTACGAGCAGTACTTC
CASSEAASYEQYF
>TRBJ2-7|TRBD2|NA|TRBV7-9
TGTGCCAGCAGCTGGGGAAAAGCGGGAGGGCCTCCCGAGCAGTACTTC
CASSWGKAGGPPEQYF
>TRBJ2-7|TRBD2|NA|TRBV4-1
TGCGCCAGCAGCCCCTTAGCGGGAGTTTATTACGAGCAGTACTTC
CASSPLAGVYYEQYF
>TRBJ1-5|TRBD1|NA|TRBV27
TGTGCCAGCGGCAGGGGGGGAAGTCAGCCCCAGCATTTT
CASGRGGSQPQHF
>TRBJ1-5|NA|NA|TRBV2
TGTGCCAGCAGTGAAGTTATCACCGTTGCTCAGCCCCAGCATTTT
CASSEVITVAQPQHF
>TRBJ2-7|NA|NA|TRBV7-8
TGTGCCAGCAGCTTAGGCAAGATTGGGGAGCAGTACTTC
CASSLGKIGEQYF
>TRBJ1-3|TRBD1|NA|TRBV2
TGTGCCGTAAGGGGGACAGAAAGCACCGACTCTGGAAACACCATATATTTT
CAVRGTESTDSGNTIYF
>TRBJ2-2|NA|NA|TRBV28
TGTGCCAGCAGTTCGAACAGGGTGAACACCGGGGAGCTGTTTTTT
CASSSNRVNTGELFF
>TRBJ2-5|NA|NA|TRBV6-1
TGTGCCAGCAGGCCCCTACAGGGTTATGAGACCCAGTACTTC
CASRPLQGYETQYF
>TRBJ2-1|NA|NA|TRBV7-9
TGTGCCAGCAGCTTAGTGTTAGCGGAGTACAATGAGCAGTTCTTC
CASSLVLAEYNEQFF
>TRBJ2-3|NA|once|TRBV19
TGTGCCAGTAGTATTTTTGGTCAGAGCACAGATACGCAGTATTTT
CASSIFGQSTDTQYF
>TRBJ2-7|NA|NA|TRBV6-6
TGTGCCAGCAGCCGGGCCGTTTACGAGCAGTACTTC
CASSRAVYEQYF
>TRBJ2-5|TRBD2|NA|TRBV11-2
TGTGCCAGCAGCCTTAGCGGGAGTAAAGAGACCCAGTACTTC
CASSLSGSKETQYF
>TRBJ2-1|TRBD2|NA|TRBV6-1
TGTGCCACCGAGCTAGCGGACGGTATGGATGAGCAGTTCTTC
CATELADGMDEQFF
>TRBJ2-7|TRBD1|NA|TRBV7-9
TGTGCCAGCAGCTCACAGACAGGGATTCGGTACGAGCAGTACTTC
CASSSQTGIRYEQYF
>TRBJ2-7|TRBD1|NA|TRBV11-2
TGTGCCAGCAGCGACCCGGACAGGTGGGACTACGAGCAGTACTTC
CASSDPDRWDYEQYF
>TRBJ1-1|NA|NA|TRBV4-2
TGTGCCAGCAGCCAAGATTGGCAGGGCGGCGATGCGTTCTTT
CASSQDWQGGDAFF
>TRBJ2-3|NA|once|TRBV7-9
TGTGCCAGCAGCTTAGGGGCTAGCACAGATACGCAGTATTTT
CASSLGASTDTQYF
>TRBJ2-7|NA|NA|TRBV29-1
TGCAGCGGGGGCAGCGGACCATTCTACGAGCAGTACTTC
CSGGSGPFYEQYF
>TRBJ1-4|NA|once|TRBV25-1
TGTGCCAGCAGCCCTTTCGGGGGCATGAGTAATGAAAAACTGTTTTTT
CASSPFGGMSNEKLFF
>TRBJ2-1|TRBD2|NA|TRBV5-6
TGTGCCAGCAGGTTGTTCAGCGGGGCGAGCTCCTACAATGAGCAGTTCTTC
CASRLFSGASSYNEQFF
>TRBJ2-2|NA|NA|TRBV5-6
TGTGCCAGCAGCATGGCGGGGGCAACGAACACCGGGGAGCTGTTTTTT
CASSMAGATNTGELFF
>TRBJ2-5|TRBD2|NA|TRBV10-1
TGCGCCAGCAGTGATCGTAGCGGGAGGGCGGAGACCCAGTACTTC
CASSDRSGRAETQYF
>TRBJ2-7|NA|NA|TRBV25-1
TGTGCCAGCAGTGAACTCATAGGTCGAACCAACGAGCAGTACTTC
CASSELIGRTNEQYF
>TRBJ2-7|TRBD1|once|TRBV5-5
TGTGCCAGCAGCTTCCGGGACAGACCCTACGAGCAGTACTTC
CASSFRDRPYEQYF
>TRBJ1-3|NA|NA|TRBV11-2
TGTGCCAGCAGCAGTACCTGGGCCCCTACTGGAAACACCATATATTTT
CASSSTWAPTGNTIYF
>TRBJ1-1|TRBD1|NA|TRBV5-1
TGCGCCAGCACCCTGAGGGGCGGGGACAGGGTGAACACTGAAGCTTTCTTT
CASTLRGGDRVNTEAFF
>TRBJ2-5|NA|NA|TRBV11-2
TGTGCCAGCAGCTTAGATCTGTTGGGGCTAGCCCTAGGAGAGCAGTACTTC
CASSLDLLGLALGEQYF
>TRBJ2-4|NA|NA|TRBV2
TGTGCCAGCAGCGGGTATAAGGATGTGGTCAAAAACATTCAGTACTTC
CASSGYKDVVKNIQYF
>TRBJ1-5|NA|NA|TRBV7-8
TGTGCCAGCAGCTACGAGGTTAATCAGCCCCAGCATTTT
CASSYEVNQPQHF
>TRBJ2-1|TRBD2|NA|TRBV10-2
TGCGCCAGCAGTCTCCGCCTAGCGGGAACCGCCCAGTTCTTC
CASSLRLAGTAQFF
>TRBJ2-3|TRBD2|NA|TRBV18
TGTGCCAGCTCGCCTGGGGACTACTCCACAGATACGCAGTATTTT
CASSPGDYSTDTQYF
>TRBJ1-5|NA|NA|TRBV4-1
TGCGCCAGCAGCCATCCCGGGGGAGGGAACCAAAATCAGCCCCAGCATTTT
CASSHPGGGNQNQPQHF
>TRBJ2-3|TRBD2|once|TRBV30
TGTGCCTGGAGTTCCTCCCTCTTTCCCGAGCGGGAGTGGTATTTT
CAWSSSLFPEREWYF
>TRBJ1-1|TRBD1|once|TRBV28
TGTGCCAGCAGTCCTCGGACAGGGCACACTGAAGCTTTCTTT
CASSPRTGHTEAFF
>TRBJ2-7|NA|NA|TRBV25-1
TGTGCCAGCAGTGAGGGCAGGTACGAGCAGTACTTC
CASSEGRYEQYF
>TRBJ2-7|NA|NA|TRBV5-6
TGTGCCAGCAGCTTGTCGGTTCCCTACGAGCAGTACTTC
CASSLSVPYEQYF
>TRBJ2-2|TRBD2|NA|TRBV7-9
TGTGCCAGCAGCCCCTCGGGACTAGCGGGAACCGGGGAGCTGTTTTTT
CASSPSGLAGTGELFF
>TRBJ2-3|TRBD2|NA|TRBV18
TGTGCCAGCTCACCACTAGCGGGGTCTAGCACAGATACGCAGTATTTT
CASSPLAGSSTDTQYF
>TRBJ1-3|TRBD1|NA|TRBV7-9
TGTGCCAGCAGCCCAGAGGGACAGATCTCTGGAAACACCATATATTTT
CASSPEGQISGNTIYF